Below, 22 T cell receptor beta chains from the same sample are listed, as sequenced in a study of regulatory T cells in long-lasting Graves disease (dated by TCRdb to the early 2020s). Taken with the paper, the label for time point translates to: newly diagnosed GD, antithyroid drugs for less than 3 months. For both TCR sequencing and RNA sequencing, RNA was extracted from PBMCs in TRIzol. The protocol used for the library was multiplex PCR. The reads were generated on an Illumina HiSeq 4000. TCR beta libraries were built with iRepertoire HTBI primers and Arm-PCR amplification of CDR3 regions. TCRdb ran its own pipeline on the public reads, namely fastp trimming at Q25 and MiXCR clone calling, and kept in-frame beta chains. Identical CDR3 proteins give one entry, which carries the most common genes and DNA. This sample comprises 400,000 to 500,000 distinct CDR3 sequences, about 17% of them detected only once. The ten biggest clones cover 20% to 25% of the sample.

The sample was also reused in another study, on T cells in Graves' hyperthyroidism and ophthalmopathy.

The sample consisted of peripheral blood mononuclear cells (PBMCs), taken at new diagnosis, from a patient treated with antithyroid drugs. The source is a woman aged 18-30 years with Graves disease. Donor details come from another sample of the same person, matched by shared clones.

To note about this clonotype: A single base is all that separates this from a far larger clone, so a read error is likely. The gene calls are TRBV28 and TRBJ2-5, with a weak D call TRBD1 (6 bases). CDR3 length: 15 residues. V was shortened by 3 bases and J by 11 bases, with 22 bases between the two germline ends. The germline gives CDR1 MDHEN, CDR2 SYDVKM. The DNA for the CDR3 is TGTGCCAGCAGTTTCCGGGACAACCCCTACAATGAGCAGTACTTC. This sequence encodes CASSFRDNPYNEQYF. The variable domain in full, completed from reference TRBV28 and TRBJ2-5, reads DVKVTQSSRYLVKRTGEKVFLECVQDMDHENMFWYRQDPGLGLRLIYFSYDVKMKEKGDIPEGYSVSREKKERFSLILESASTNQTSMYLCASSFRDNPYNEQYFGPGTRLLVL.

This clonotype was found many times. This sequence joins TRBV2 and TRBJ2-3; D is undetermined. The CDR3 is 13 residues long. Trimming took off 3 bases at V and 5 bases at J, with 9 bases between the two ends. Germline values: CDR1 SNHLY, CDR2 FYNNEI. The CDR3 bases are TGTGCCAGCAGTGATTACGGATTAGATACGCAGTATTTT. This sequence encodes CASSDYGLDTQYF.

This clonotype has more than one count but fewer than ten. This chain links TRBV27 with TRBJ2-5, with 12 nucleotides matching TRBD2. The germline V gene has CDR1 MNHEY and CDR2 SMNVEV (reference sequence). The CDR3 totals 21 residues. The V and J ends lost 3 bases and 5 bases, in that order; junction bases with no gene match: 22. This chain's CDR3 is CASSLVRVGPPTGLAGETQYF. The CDR3 DNA is TGTGCCAGCAGTTTGGTACGGGTCGGGCCCCCCACCGGACTAGCGGGGGAGACCCAGTACTTC.

This clonotype came up many times. The chain joins TRBV20-1 to TRBJ2-7; TRBD1 matches at 7 bases. This CDR3 spans 13 amino acids. V was clipped by 3 bases and J by 1 base; unmatched bases: 3. Germline V gene data show CDR1 as DFQATT and CDR2 as SNEGSKA (reference sequence). This chain's CDR3 is CSARDRTSYEQYF. The CDR3 DNA is TGCAGTGCTAGGGACAGGACTTCCTACGAGCAGTACTTC.

This clonotype was counted between two and nine times. The rearrangement joins TRBV4-2 to TRBJ2-3; 7 bases are shared with TRBD1. The CDR3 is 15 residues long. V shed 4 bases, J shed 1 base, and the junction held 5 bases outside the gene matches. From germline, CDR1 is LGHNA and CDR2 YNFKEQ. CDR3 protein: CASSRSDRGTDTQYF. The CDR3 bases are TGTGCCAGCAGCCGCTCAGACAGGGGCACAGATACGCAGTATTTT.

This clonotype has ten or more counts. The rearrangement joins TRBV6-1 to TRBJ2-1; 9 nucleotides agree with TRBD2. Trimming at V came to 6 bases and at J to 9 bases, leaving 6 bases not matched to a gene. This CDR3 has 13 residues. Germline V gives CDR1 MNHNS, CDR2 SASEGT. The CDR3 region is CASSQSAGGEQFF. As DNA, the CDR3 is TGTGCCAGCAGCCAATCAGCGGGAGGTGAGCAGTTCTTC.

The rearrangement links TRBV28 to TRBJ2-3, with 11 bases matching TRBD2. CDR3 length equals 16 residues. V lost 5 bases to trimming and J lost 6 bases; unmatched junction nucleotides: 10. The V gene's germline CDR1 is MDHEN and CDR2 SYDVKM. Here the CDR3 DNA reads TGTGCCAGCAGTCCAAGACTAGCGGGACCCTCGGATACGCAGTATTTT. The encoded protein is CASSPRLAGPSDTQYF.

The chain employs TRBV7-2 and TRBJ1-1; maybe TRBD1 (6 bases). This CDR3 spans 15 amino acids. Germline values: CDR1 SGHTA, CDR2 FQGNSA. V lost 5 bases and J lost 6, with 19 bases in between. This chain's CDR3 is CASSRLQGLAPEAFF. Written as DNA, the CDR3 is TGTGCCAGCAGCCGATTACAGGGTCTAGCCCCTGAAGCTTTCTTT.

The sample holds many counts of this clonotype. The J gene is TRBJ2-3, the V gene TRBV7-3; tentatively, D is TRBD2 (5 bases). CDR1 and CDR2 from the germline V gene are SGHTA and FQGTGA. This CDR3 spans 14 amino acids. V lost 5 bases, J lost 4 bases, and 13 bases lay in between. For the CDR3, the DNA is TGTGCCAGCAGCGCGAACGGGGAGCCAGATACGCAGTATTTT. The encoded protein is CASSANGEPDTQYF.

This clonotype was seen at least ten times. V usage is TRBV5-1 and J usage is TRBJ1-1; D is perhaps TRBD1 (6 bases). The V gene lost 0 bases and the J gene lost 0 bases, with 15 bases spanning the gap. The germline V gene encodes CDR1 SGHRS and CDR2 YFSETQ. The CDR3 totals 17 residues. Written as DNA, the CDR3 is TGCGCCAGCAGCTTGGGGTCAGGGGCCACCTTGAACACTGAAGCTTTCTTT. Encoded protein: CASSLGSGATLNTEAFF.

A few counts support this clonotype. V usage is TRBV5-6 and J usage is TRBJ2-1; 12 positions agree with TRBD2. CDR3 size: 20 residues. J was trimmed by 5 bases and V by 4 bases; bases with no gene match: 19. Per germline, CDR1 SGHDT and CDR2 YYEEEE. The CDR3 DNA follows: TGTGCCAGCAGCGTGGACAGGCTGGGTAGACTAGCGGGAGCCGACAATGAGCAGTTCTTC. It yields the protein CASSVDRLGRLAGADNEQFF. The whole variable domain, filled in from reference TRBV5-6 and TRBJ2-1, reads DAGVTQSPTHLIKTRGQQVTLRCSPKSGHDTVSWYQQALGQGPQFIFQYYEEEERQRGNFPDRFSGHQFPNYSSELNVNALLLGDSALYLCASSVDRLGRLAGADNEQFFGPGTRLTVL.

This clonotype showed up many times. CDR3 region: CASSSGFSGPFEAFF. In nucleotides, the CDR3 is TGTGCCAGCAGCTCGGGCTTTAGCGGGCCTTTCGAAGCTTTCTTT. The chain has TRBV11-3 and TRBJ1-1; D is ambiguous. The CDR3 is 15 amino acids. The germline V gene has CDR1 SGHNT and CDR2 YENEEA. Trimming stripped 4 bases from V and 8 bases from J, with 20 bases between.

This clonotype occurred many times. The chain has TRBV20-1 and TRBJ2-7; possible D gene TRBD2, 6 bases. The length of the CDR3 is 14 residues. In germline, CDR1 is DFQATT, CDR2 SNEGSKA (reference sequence). Trimming removed 3 bases from V and 0 bases from J, with 12 bases in between. The CDR3 is CSASRRDDSYEQYF. DNA for the CDR3: TGCAGTGCTAGCAGGCGGGACGACTCCTACGAGCAGTACTTC.

This clonotype was observed many times. The rearrangement uses TRBV28 and TRBJ2-7; D is undetermined. Between the trimmed V and J ends, which lost 6 bases and 0 bases, there was a span of 18 bases. The germline CDR1 and CDR2 sequences are MDHEN and SYDVKM. The CDR3 length is 16 residues. In DNA, the CDR3 is TGTGCCAGCAGCTTCCATCAGCTTGAAAACTCCTACGAGCAGTACTTC. Its translation is CASSFHQLENSYEQYF.

Regarding this clonotype: This clone may be a read error of a much larger clone one base away. A read error is likely, as this CDR3 ends without the conserved phenylalanine or tryptophan. The rearrangement links TRBV6-1 to TRBJ2-5; possibly TRBD2 for D (5 bases). The CDR3 is 15 amino acids. The V end was cut by 2 bases, the J end by 3 bases, with 13 bases between. CDR1 and CDR2 (germline): MNHNS, SASEGT. The CDR3 is CASSELGTGKETQYL. The CDR3 DNA reads TGTGCCAGCAGTGAACTCGGTACGGGGAAAGAGACCCAGTACCTC.

The rearrangement uses TRBV29-1 and TRBJ1-2; D unclear. This CDR3 has 10 amino acids. The germline V and J ends were trimmed by 7 bases and 8 bases, with 11 bases remaining between them. Germline CDR1 reads SQVTM; CDR2 reads ANQGSEA. The CDR3 spells CSADRDGYTF. The CDR3 nucleotides read TGCAGCGCAGATCGTGACGGCTACACCTTC. Using reference TRBV29-1 and TRBJ1-2 for the parts outside the CDR3, the full variable domain is SAVISQKPSRDICQRGTSLTIQCQVDSQVTMMFWYRQQPGQSLTLIATANQGSEATYESGFVIDKFPISRPNLTFSTLTVSNMSPEDSSIYLCSADRDGYTFGSGTRLTVV.

This clonotype was detected many times. V and J are TRBV5-8 and TRBJ1-2; 8 nucleotides match TRBD1. The V gene end was trimmed by 1 base and the J gene end by 4 bases; junction bases not matched to a gene: 9. CDR3 length: 16 amino acids. Germline-derived CDR1 and CDR2 are SGHTS and YDEGEE. The CDR3 loop is CASSLPNPGQGYGYTF. The CDR3 nucleotides read TGTGCCAGCAGCTTGCCGAACCCAGGACAGGGCTATGGCTACACCTTC.

This sequence joins TRBV7-9 and TRBJ2-3; 10 bases agree with TRBD1. The CDR3 extends over 17 amino acids. CDR1 is SEHNR, CDR2 FQNEAQ, per germline (reference sequence). Losses at the gene ends were 5 bases for V and 0 bases for J; bases not matched to a gene: 8. In DNA form, the CDR3 reads TGTGCCAGCAGCAATCGCAGACAGGGGGCGAGCACAGATACGCAGTATTTT. Its protein is CASSNRRQGASTDTQYF.

The chain joins TRBV19 to TRBJ2-7; no clear D gene. With 1 base removed from V and 3 bases from J, the gap between germline ends came to 13 bases. CDR1 and CDR2 from the germline V gene are LNHDA and SQIVND (reference sequence). The CDR3 loop spans 15 amino acids. Written as DNA, the CDR3 is TGTGCCAGTAGTATAGTCGACACAGTAGGCTACGAGCAGTACTTC. Translating gives CASSIVDTVGYEQYF.

This sequence joins TRBV6-5 and TRBJ2-5; maybe TRBD2 (5 bases). This CDR3 region has 18 residues. From germline, CDR1 is MNHEY and CDR2 SVGAGI. Trimming removed 0 bases at V and 2 bases at J, with 19 bases between. The CDR3 here is CASSYSSGPLGVQETQYF. DNA for the CDR3: TGTGCCAGCAGTTACTCGTCCGGGCCTTTGGGAGTACAAGAGACCCAGTACTTC.

This clonotype has ten or more counts. The chain has TRBV20-1 and TRBJ2-3, with 12 bases identical to TRBD2. This CDR3 is 14 amino acids long. The V and J ends lost 6 bases and 3 bases, in that order; junction bases with no gene match: 4. Germline loops: CDR1 DFQATT, CDR2 SNEGSKA (reference sequence). The CDR3 sequence is CSATGTSGTDTQYF. The CDR3 DNA follows: TGCAGTGCGACTGGGACTAGCGGGACAGATACGCAGTATTTT.

This clonotype was detected ten times or more. The chain carries TRBV12-3 or TRBV12-4 and TRBJ2-1; 13 bases are a match to TRBD2. There are 15 residues in the CDR3. With 6 bases clipped from V and 10 bases from J, the junction kept 9 bases outside the gene matches. The chain's CDR3 is CASSRTSGSFGEQFF. CDR3 sequence (DNA): TGTGCCAGCAGCCGGACTAGCGGGAGCTTCGGGGAGCAGTTCTTC.